Included here is one T cell receptor (beta chain) sequence, with context. V was pared by 1 base and J by 16 bases, with 7 bases of the junction left unmatched. The CDR3 is made up of 13 amino acids. Germline lookup yields CDR1 SGHAT and CDR2 FQNNGV. This sample is drawn from a study of T cell responses to AZD1222 COVID-19 vaccine. This table comes from immunoSEQ multiplex PCR, and its TCRdb copy is limited to in-frame clones, with some not included. The table records 90,000 to 120,000 clones, about 89% of them present only once. The specimen comprised peripheral blood, sampled 28 days after the second dose of the MenACWY control vaccine. This sequence joins TRBV11-2 and TRBJ1-4; 9 nucleotides agree with TRBD1. This TCR was recovered from an adult who received the MenACWY meningococcal vaccine as a control. The CDR3 nucleotides read TGTGCCAGCAGCTTAGGGGGCACAGGGGGCCAGTTTTTT. Translating it yields CASSLGGTGGQFF. The entire variable domain, with the rest obtained from reference TRBV11-2 and TRBJ1-4, is as follows: EAGVAQSPRYKIIEKRQSVAFWCNPISGHATLYWYQQILGQGPKLLIQFQNNGVVDDSQLPKDRFSAERLKGVDSTLKIQPAKLEDSAVYLCASSLGGTGGQFFGSGTQLSVL.